A single sample is the source of the 11 T cell receptor beta chains below, sequenced in a study of blood T cell repertoires in COVID-19. Sequencing was performed with immunoSEQ multiplex PCR; in TCRdb, only in-frame clones are kept and a portion is missing. The data contain about 240,000 clones, about four fifths of them singletons. The sequenced sample was peripheral blood. The receptors stem from a woman of 80 years or more with acute or convalescent COVID-19.

This clone was counted a single time. This chain uses TRBV27 with TRBJ1-6, with D perhaps matching TRBD1 (6 bases). V gave up 6 bases and J gave up 14 bases, with 26 bases separating them. The CDR3 contains 16 residues. Looked up from germline, CDR1 is MNHEY and CDR2 is SMNVEV (reference sequence). Written as DNA, the CDR3 is TGTGCCAGCAGAACGAACCGGGACAAGGTTGAGGGGGCCCTCCACTTT. Translated: CASRTNRDKVEGALHF.

The chain employs TRBV3-1 (or the pseudogene TRBV3-2) and TRBJ1-2; TRBD1 might be the D (6 bases). The V gene lost 4 bases and the J gene lost 0 bases, with 15 bases spanning the gap. The CDR3 length is 16 residues. The V gene's germline CDR1 is LGHDT and CDR2 YNNKEL (reference sequence). CDR3 protein: CASSPGQTLANYGYTF. The CDR3 nucleotides are TGTGCCAGCAGCCCCGGACAGACGTTAGCTAACTATGGCTACACCTTC.

The J gene is TRBJ1-6, the V gene TRBV28; D is undetermined. V lost 3 bases to trimming and J lost 9 bases, with 6 bases between them. Per the germline V gene, CDR1 is MDHEN and CDR2 is SYDVKM. This CDR3 contains 12 residues. The CDR3 DNA reads as TGTGCCAGCAGTTTCCTAGGTTCACCCCTCCACTTT. It specifies CASSFLGSPLHF.

The genes are TRBV5-1 and TRBJ1-1; tentatively, D is TRBD1 (5 bases). Trimming took 0 bases from V and 4 from J, leaving 13 bases between them. Germline loops: CDR1 SGHRS, CDR2 YFSETQ. This CDR3 has 15 residues. CDR3 sequence: CASSLDQGRLTEAFF. The CDR3, as DNA: TGCGCCAGCAGCTTGGACCAGGGTAGGCTCACTGAAGCTTTCTTT.

This clone has a handful of counts. This chain joins TRBV7-3 and TRBJ2-5; a weak D match, TRBD2 (5 bases). V shed 5 bases and J shed 5 bases, with 12 bases lying between them. The CDR3 is 13 residues long. Germline V CDR1 and CDR2: SGHTA, FQGTGA. The CDR3 loop is CASSTISGETQYF. The DNA for the CDR3 is TGTGCCAGCAGCACTATATCGGGGGAGACCCAGTACTTC.

The V gene is TRBV2, the J gene TRBJ2-3, with 11 bases identical to TRBD2. V was pared by 6 bases and J by 0 bases, with 2 bases of the junction left unmatched. This CDR3 comprises 15 residues. Germline values: CDR1 SNHLY, CDR2 FYNNEI. CDR3: CASRGLAVSTDTQYF. The CDR3 bases are TGTGCCAGCAGGGGACTAGCGGTAAGCACAGATACGCAGTATTTT.

The gene calls are TRBV7-6 and TRBJ1-6; possible D gene TRBD1, 5 bases. V was clipped by 1 base and J by 8 bases, with 12 bases between them. Germline V gene lookup returns CDR1 SGHVS and CDR2 FNYEAQ. CDR3 length: 15 residues. CDR3 DNA sequence: TGTGCCAGCAGCTTAGGGGGAGGGGTCGATTCACCCCTCCACTTT. Encoded protein: CASSLGGGVDSPLHF.

The chain recombines TRBV6-1 with TRBJ1-6; D ambiguous. Germline CDR1 is MNHNS and CDR2 is SASEGT. Trimming left V 2 bases short and J 3 bases short, with 8 bases between. CDR3 length: 15 residues. The DNA for the CDR3 is TGTGCCAGCAGTGAAACGTCAGTCTATAATTCACCCCTCCACTTT. It yields the protein CASSETSVYNSPLHF.

The V gene is TRBV7-2, the J gene TRBJ2-7, with 9 nucleotides matching TRBD1. Germline assignment: CDR1 SGHTA and CDR2 FQGNSA. J gave up 2 bases and V 2 bases, and 4 bases lay outside the gene matches. This CDR3 is 15 amino acids long. This chain's CDR3 is CASSLTGTGTYEQYF. The CDR3 DNA is TGTGCCAGCAGCTTAACCGGGACAGGGACCTACGAGCAGTACTTC.

The chain couples TRBV15 to TRBJ1-3; no clear D. V lost 0 bases and J lost 8, with 5 bases in between. This CDR3 has 12 residues. CDR1 LNHNV and CDR2 YYDKDF come from the germline V gene (reference sequence). The CDR3: CATSRDFDTIYF. The CDR3 DNA is TGTGCCACCAGCAGAGACTTCGACACCATATATTTT.

The chain joins TRBV9 to TRBJ1-3; D perhaps matches TRBD1 (6 bases). Per germline, CDR1 SGDLS and CDR2 YYNGEE. The CDR3 contains 16 residues. The V end lost 0 bases, the J end lost 0 bases, and 10 bases lay between the germline ends. The CDR3 region has the DNA TGTGCCAGCAGCGTAGAGGGGGAGAACTCTGGAAACACCATATATTTT. Translating gives CASSVEGENSGNTIYF. Complete variable domain (other parts from reference TRBV9 and TRBJ1-3): DSGVTQTPKHLITATGQRVTLRCSPRSGDLSVYWYQQSLDQGLQFLIQYYNGEERAKGNILERFSAQQFPDLHSELNLSSLELGDSALYFCASSVEGENSGNTIYFGEGSWLTVV.